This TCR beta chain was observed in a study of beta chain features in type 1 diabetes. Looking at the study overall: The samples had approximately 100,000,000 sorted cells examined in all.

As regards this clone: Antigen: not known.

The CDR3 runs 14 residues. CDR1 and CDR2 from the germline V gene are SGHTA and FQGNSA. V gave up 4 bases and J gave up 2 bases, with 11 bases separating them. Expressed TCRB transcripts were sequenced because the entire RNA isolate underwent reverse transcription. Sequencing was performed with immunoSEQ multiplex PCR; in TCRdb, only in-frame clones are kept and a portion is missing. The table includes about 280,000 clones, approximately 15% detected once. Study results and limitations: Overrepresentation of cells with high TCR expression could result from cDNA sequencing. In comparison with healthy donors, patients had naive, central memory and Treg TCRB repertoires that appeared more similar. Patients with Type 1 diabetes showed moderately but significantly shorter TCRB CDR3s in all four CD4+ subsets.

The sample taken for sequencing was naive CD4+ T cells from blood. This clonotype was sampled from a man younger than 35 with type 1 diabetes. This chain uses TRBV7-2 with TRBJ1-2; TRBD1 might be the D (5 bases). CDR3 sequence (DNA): TGTGCCAGCAGCTCGGGGGGGATCAACTATGGCTACACCTTC. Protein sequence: CASSSGGINYGYTF.